What follows are 7 T cell receptor beta chains derived from one specimen sequenced in a study of blood T cell repertoires in COVID-19. Here immunoSEQ multiplex PCR was the method, and the copy in TCRdb shows in-frame clones only, minus some. The sample shows about 210,000 clones, about 88% of them seen only once. Sequenced material: peripheral blood. The source of these receptors is a woman aged 40 to 55 with acute or convalescent COVID-19.

This chain joins TRBV27 and TRBJ2-5; 7 nucleotides line up with TRBD2. Trimming took 4 bases from V and 2 from J; bases not matched to a gene: 7. This CDR3 contains 15 residues. Germline CDR1 reads MNHEY; CDR2 reads SMNVEV (reference sequence). CDR3 DNA sequence: TGTGCCAGCAGTTCCCCCGTTAGCGGGCAAGAGACCCAGTACTTC. Protein sequence: CASSSPVSGQETQYF.

The rearrangement joins TRBV5-4 to TRBJ2-2; 10 bases match TRBD1. Germline CDR1 SGHNT, CDR2 YYREEE (reference sequence). V lost 6 bases to trimming and J lost 5 bases; unmatched junction nucleotides: 7. The CDR3 sequence is 15 residues long. CDR3 protein: CASTADRGVTGELFF. In DNA, the CDR3 is TGTGCCAGCACTGCGGACAGGGGGGTTACCGGGGAGCTGTTTTTT.

The chain couples TRBV7-7 to TRBJ1-1, with TRBD1 as a possible D gene (6 bases). The V gene's germline CDR1 is SSHAT and CDR2 FNYEAQ (reference sequence). The V gene lost 4 bases and the J gene lost 1 base, with 13 bases spanning the gap. The CDR3 covers 15 residues. CDR3 in amino acids: CASSSPTGPNTEAFF. DNA for the CDR3: TGTGCCAGCAGCTCTCCGACAGGACCGAACACTGAAGCTTTCTTT.

The rearrangement joins TRBV5-6 to TRBJ1-1, with D perhaps TRBD1 (5 bases). Trimming removed 1 base at V and 0 bases at J, with 10 bases between. CDR3 length equals 15 residues. In germline, CDR1 is SGHDT, CDR2 YYEEEE. The CDR3 region has the DNA TGTGCCAGCAGCTTGAGCGGGGGTCTGAACACTGAAGCTTTCTTT. Translated: CASSLSGGLNTEAFF.

This clone was seen once. The chain employs TRBV7-3 and TRBJ1-6; 7 bases are shared with TRBD1. The ends lost 5 bases at V and 6 bases at J; junction bases unmatched: 4. The length of the CDR3 is 14 residues. Germline CDR1 is SGHTA and CDR2 is FQGTGA. CDR3 amino acids: CASSLGDSNSPLHF. The CDR3 region has the DNA TGTGCCAGCAGCCTTGGGGACAGTAATTCACCCCTCCACTTT.

The chain links TRBV4-1 to TRBJ2-1; 8 nucleotides align to TRBD2. Looked up from germline, CDR1 is MGHRA and CDR2 is YSYEKL. The CDR3 runs to 14 residues. Trimming took 4 bases from V and 9 from J; bases not matched to a gene: 8. In DNA form, the CDR3 reads TGCGCCAGCAGCCGGTTGGGACTAGGGAGTGAGCAGTTCTTC. Amino acid sequence: CASSRLGLGSEQFF.

The V gene is TRBV30, the J gene TRBJ2-6; no definite D call. Trimming left V 2 bases short and J 1 base short, with 9 bases between. This CDR3 region has 15 residues. Germline CDR1 GTSNPN, CDR2 SVGIG (reference sequence). The CDR3 loop is CAWSFHTSGANVLTF. The CDR3 DNA reads as TGTGCCTGGAGTTTCCACACGTCTGGGGCCAACGTCCTGACTTTC.